The sequence of this T cell receptor beta chain was determined in a study of OX40 agonist ivuxolimab in advanced cancers. Study details: Patients were infused with ivuxolimab every 2 weeks at 0.01 to 10 mg/kg. Cohort: around 79% men, mean age approximately 66, aged about 20 to 90. Prior checkpoint blockade (anti-PD-1, anti-PD-L1 or anti-CTLA-4) was permitted; under 50% had it.

As concerns this clone: The antigen is unknown.

Profiled with immunoSEQ multiplex PCR; TCRdb holds only in-frame clones, not every one. The sample lists roughly 26,000 clones, around nine tenths seen once, with under 25% in the top ten. Germline CDR1 reads SGDLS; CDR2 reads YYNGEE. V lost 0 bases and J lost 1, with 15 bases in between. The CDR3 spans 17 residues. Study-level findings and limits: The work left the antigen specificity of expanded peripheral T cells undetermined.

This sequence originates from an adult with an advanced solid tumor such as melanoma, head and neck, liver or kidney cancer. The rearrangement uses TRBV9 and TRBJ2-3; D tentatively fits TRBD1 or TRBD2 (5 bases each). The material was CD4+ or CD8+ T cells sorted from blood, obtained in a trial of the OX40 agonist ivuxolimab. This CDR3 reads CASSVGGLRGGTDTQYF. The CDR3 DNA is TGTGCCAGCAGCGTAGGAGGGTTGAGGGGCGGCACAGATACGCAGTATTTT.